This T cell receptor (beta chain) is drawn from a study of T cells in Graves' hyperthyroidism and ophthalmopathy. Whole-study results and caveats: Stable hyperthyroidism was separated from ophthalmopathy by a model based on 13 V-J features.

The source material, RNA transcripts, was used to amplify TCR beta CDR3 regions. The TCR CDR3 was amplified in a first-round RT-PCR using the HTBI primer set. TCRdb analysed the multiplex PCR reads with MiXCR anew, one entry per CDR3 protein. In the table there are 280,000 or so distinct CDR3 sequences, 13% to 15% of which are singletons. This clonotype was seen at least ten times. The antigen is undetermined. The hyperthyroidism patients had all been newly diagnosed, and their disease duration was under 2 months. Their ages ranged from 18 to 65 years. The study based diagnoses on clinical symptoms, serum thyroxine and TRAb, thyroid ultrasound and orbital computed tomography. The CDR3 covers 15 residues. The germline CDR1 and CDR2 sequences are MNHEY and SMNVEV (reference sequence). V was pared by 5 bases and J by 7 bases, with 10 bases of the junction left unmatched.

Sequenced input: blood. The source of this sequence is a woman aged 50 to 60 with Graves' hyperthyroidism that later progressed to Graves' ophthalmopathy. The rearrangement uses TRBV27 and TRBJ2-1, with 8 bases that match TRBD1. CDR3 DNA sequence: TGTGCCAGCAGTCCATTTGGACAGGGAGCAAATGAGCAGTTCTTC. Amino acids: CASSPFGQGANEQFF.